The sequence of this TCR beta chain was determined in a study of untreated major depressive disorder. Study-wide points: CD4+ T cells from depressed patients used TRBV05-01 (Vbeta 5.1) more often than controls.

The CDR3 runs to 15 residues. Germline CDR1 is SGHRS and CDR2 is YFSETQ. Trimming shortened V by 4 bases and J by 0 bases, and 13 bases separated the two germline ends. TCRdb keeps only in-frame clones here, not all; method: immunoSEQ multiplex PCR. This sample carries approximately 20,000 clones, about 92% of them seen once, and the ten largest clones take over 0.5%. This clone was recorded once. Its target is not known. Specimen: CD4+ T cells from PBMCs. The sequence derives from a middle-aged woman with major depressive disorder. V is TRBV5-1 and J is TRBJ1-1; D is ambiguous. The CDR3, as DNA: TGCGCCAGCAGCGAAGGCGACCTCATGAACACTGAAGCTTTCTTT. It is translated as CASSEGDLMNTEAFF.